This T cell receptor beta chain came from a study of chemoradiotherapy in HPV16-positive cancers. Only one count was recorded for this clone. Its antigen is as yet unknown. V was pared by 2 bases and J by 5 bases, with 4 bases of the junction left unmatched. CDR1 and CDR2 from the germline V gene are MNHEY and SVGAGI. The CDR3 is made up of 14 amino acids. Sequenced by immunoSEQ multiplex PCR; TCRdb stores in-frame clones only, minus some. The table lists about 29,000 clones, 85% to 95% of them singletons. Over chemoradiotherapy, repertoires were sampled more than once. General study points: During treatment, candidate HPV-specific clones and E7-related motifs expanded in tumor. HPV-specific T cells were functionally defined from only a couple of HPV16-positive patients. For HPV16-positive patients, expanding HPV-responsive T cells associated with longer recurrence-free survival.

The source material was blood, sampled from a patient who underwent chemoradiotherapy. V usage is TRBV6-5 and J usage is TRBJ2-3; 7 bases are a match to TRBD2. The receptor was derived from a human donor with HPV-associated anogenital cancer. The chain's CDR3 is CASSYAGVVDTQYF. In nucleotides, the CDR3 is TGTGCCAGCAGTTACGCGGGAGTGGTAGATACGCAGTATTTT.